This is a list of T cell receptor beta chains from one sample in a study of vaccination and CD4 T cells after COVID-19. No antigens are known for them. TCRdb processed the PCR reads anew with MiXCR; each CDR3 protein has one entry. The sample contains 10,000 to 11,000 distinct CDR3 sequences, roughly 64% of which appear only once. Material for sequencing was CD4+ T cells from blood, cultured in vitro. These receptors originate from a human donor who had recovered from COVID-19. CDR3s include the opening cysteine and the closing phenylalanine or tryptophan. A D gene is named only where the DNA matches it firmly. Only some rows state a clone size, as once, few, many or a class for expanded clones.

14	TRBJ2-1	TRBD2	TRBV19	NA	CASSIGGRWGEQFF	TGTGCCAGTAGTATTGGCGGGAGATGGGGTGAGCAGTTCTTC
15	TRBJ2-5	NA	TRBV7-7	NA	CASSAGPQGQETQYF	TGTGCTAGCAGCGCCGGGCCCCAGGGACAAGAGACCCAGTACTTC
14	TRBJ1-1	NA	TRBV7-9	NA	CASSLISLNTEAFF	TGTGCCAGCAGCTTGATTTCGCTGAACACTGAAGCTTTCTTT
16	TRBJ2-5	TRBD2	TRBV11-2	NA	CASGIAGGPGGETQYF	TGTGCCAGCGGAATAGCGGGAGGGCCAGGAGGAGAGACCCAGTACTTC
13	TRBJ2-7	TRBD1	TRBV12-3/TRBV12-4	NA	CASSQDRAYEQYF	TGTGCCAGCAGTCAAGACAGGGCCTACGAGCAGTACTTC
14	TRBJ1-2	TRBD1	TRBV20-1	NA	CSARGGQGDYGYTF	TGCAGTGCTAGAGGAGGACAGGGGGACTATGGCTACACCTTC
14	TRBJ1-1	TRBD1	TRBV6-5	NA	CASSYSGTGGEAFF	TGTGCCAGCAGTTACTCAGGGACAGGGGGTGAAGCTTTCTTT
12	TRBJ1-1	NA	TRBV20-1	NA	CSATPSRAAAFF	TGCAGTGCTACTCCTAGTAGGGCGGCAGCTTTCTTT
16	TRBJ1-2	TRBD1	TRBV7-9	NA	CASSFHGQGAVYGYTF	TGTGCCAGCAGCTTTCACGGACAGGGGGCAGTGTATGGCTACACCTTC
15	TRBJ2-3	TRBD2	TRBV2	NA	CASSVEAGGTRTQYF	TGTGCCAGCAGTGTGGAAGCGGGAGGGACTAGGACGCAGTATTTT
14	TRBJ1-5	NA	TRBV2	large	CASSGRGAGQPQHF	TGTGCCAGCAGTGGTAGGGGGGCCGGTCAGCCCCAGCATTTT
14	TRBJ1-6	NA	TRBV27	NA	CASSPGRANSPLHF	TGTGCCAGCAGTCCGGGACGGGCTAATTCACCCCTCCACTTT
15	TRBJ2-2	NA	TRBV6-2/TRBV6-3	NA	CATQPARQNTGELFF	TGTGCCACCCAACCCGCAAGACAGAACACCGGGGAGCTGTTTTTT
14	TRBJ2-3	TRBD2	TRBV30	few	CAWQNLAGGDTQYF	TGTGCCTGGCAAAATCTAGCGGGCGGGGATACGCAGTATTTT
15	TRBJ2-2	NA	TRBV2	NA	CASSVPGPVTGELFF	TGTGCCAGCAGTGTACCGGGACCTGTTACCGGGGAGCTGTTTTTT
13	TRBJ1-2	NA	TRBV30	NA	CAWIGGITYGYTF	TGTGCCTGGATTGGGGGAATCACCTATGGCTACACCTTC
12	TRBJ1-2	TRBD1	TRBV6-1	NA	CASWTGNYGYTF	TGTGCCAGCTGGACAGGGAACTATGGCTACACCTTC
14	TRBJ2-5	NA	TRBV6-5	NA	CASSYSKIEQTQYF	TGTGCCAGCAGTTACTCGAAGATCGAACAGACCCAGTACTTC
14	TRBJ2-7	NA	TRBV4-2	NA	CASSQDGPPYEQYF	TGTGCCAGCAGCCAAGATGGCCCTCCCTACGAGCAGTACTTC
19	TRBJ2-1	TRBD2	TRBV20-1	NA	CSASYPLGGRSGAYNEQFF	TGCAGTGCTAGTTACCCCCTCGGCGGGAGAAGCGGAGCCTACAATGAGCAGTTCTTC
15	TRBJ1-1	NA	TRBV7-9	NA	CASSLGPPVNTEAFF	TGTGCCAGCAGCTTAGGTCCCCCTGTGAACACTGAAGCTTTCTTT
14	TRBJ1-1	TRBD1	TRBV20-1	few	CSARVGTGALEAFF	TGCAGTGCTAGAGTAGGGACAGGGGCCCTTGAAGCTTTCTTT
14	TRBJ2-3	NA	TRBV2	few	CASSGRGVGDTQYF	TGTGCCAGCAGTGGCAGGGGCGTTGGGGATACGCAGTATTTT
12	TRBJ1-1	NA	TRBV6-1	NA	CASSRSGTEAFF	TGTGCCAGCAGCCGTAGTGGCACTGAAGCTTTCTTT
17	TRBJ1-5	TRBD1	TRBV23-1	NA	CASSQDAGQGNNQPQHF	TGCGCCAGCAGTCAAGATGCGGGACAGGGGAACAATCAGCCCCAGCATTTT
16	TRBJ2-1	TRBD2	TRBV6-1	NA	CASSTRLAGGNNEQFF	TGTGCCAGCTCGACACGACTAGCGGGAGGGAACAATGAGCAGTTCTTC
13	TRBJ2-5	NA	TRBV5-1	few	CASSLITLETQYF	TGCGCCAGCAGCTTAATTACTCTGGAGACCCAGTACTTC
14	TRBJ2-3	NA	TRBV7-8	NA	CASSLRTGTDTQYF	TGTGCCAGCAGCCTAAGGACTGGAACAGATACGCAGTATTTT
17	TRBJ2-3	TRBD2	TRBV20-1	NA	CSASWAGGPLSTDTQYF	TGCAGTGCTAGTTGGGCGGGAGGCCCCCTCAGCACAGATACGCAGTATTTT
17	TRBJ1-3	TRBD1	TRBV6-1	NA	CASSARGTGLGGNTIYF	TGTGCCAGCAGCGCTAGGGGGACAGGGTTGGGTGGAAACACCATATATTTT
19	TRBJ1-5	NA	TRBV6-1	NA	CASSTRGGPSSYSNQPQHF	TGTGCCAGCAGTACCCGGGGAGGTCCATCCTCTTATAGCAATCAGCCCCAGCATTTT
15	TRBJ2-1	NA	TRBV6-5	NA	CASSLVQGSGNEQFF	TGTGCCAGCAGTTTAGTGCAAGGTAGCGGCAATGAGCAGTTCTTC
12	TRBJ2-5	NA	TRBV20-1	NA	CSASGVHGTQYF	TGCAGTGCTAGCGGGGTGCACGGGACCCAGTACTTC
13	TRBJ2-7	TRBD1	TRBV20-1	NA	CSASDRADYEQYF	TGCAGTGCCTCGGACAGGGCCGACTACGAGCAGTACTTC
14	TRBJ1-2	NA	TRBV10-3	few	CATQLGEGDYGYTF	TGTGCCACTCAATTGGGGGAGGGGGACTATGGCTACACCTTC
14	TRBJ1-2	NA	TRBV7-2	few	CASSLVQGNYGYTF	TGTGCCAGCAGCTTAGTTCAGGGAAACTATGGCTACACCTTC
12	TRBJ1-1	NA	TRBV10-1	NA	CASSVWDTEAFF	TGCGCCAGCAGTGTCTGGGACACTGAAGCTTTCTTT
16	TRBJ1-5	TRBD1	TRBV19	NA	CATNRDSNVWHQPQHF	TGTGCCACCAACCGGGACAGTAATGTGTGGCATCAGCCCCAGCATTTT
17	TRBJ1-3	NA	TRBV20-1	NA	CSARPDSGAELGNTIYF	TGCAGTGCTAGGCCGGACTCTGGGGCCGAACTAGGAAACACCATATATTTT
17	TRBJ2-7	NA	TRBV20-1	NA	CSANRLSNRLGSYEQYF	TGCAGTGCTAACCGACTTAGTAACAGGTTGGGCTCCTACGAGCAGTACTTC
11	TRBJ1-1	NA	TRBV12-3/TRBV12-4	few	CASSLASLAFF	TGTGCCAGCAGTTTAGCCTCATTAGCTTTCTTT
13	TRBJ1-2	NA	TRBV20-1	NA	CSILDRRVGGYTF	TGCAGTATCTTGGACAGAAGGGTTGGTGGCTACACCTTC
15	TRBJ2-5	NA	TRBV6-1	NA	CASSLLQGDQETQYF	TGTGCCAGCAGCCTCCTGCAAGGGGACCAAGAGACCCAGTACTTC
12	TRBJ1-2	NA	TRBV2	NA	CASSEQGNGYTF	TGTGCCAGCAGTGAACAAGGGAATGGCTACACCTTC
18	TRBJ1-5	TRBD1	TRBV2	NA	CASTRWTGTGPGVQPQHF	TGTGCCAGCACTCGTTGGACAGGGACGGGCCCGGGAGTACAGCCCCAGCATTTT
14	TRBJ2-3	NA	TRBV18	NA	CASSPSGTTDTQYF	TGTGCCAGCTCACCATCCGGGACCACAGATACGCAGTATTTT
12	TRBJ1-2	TRBD1	TRBV6-1	NA	CASKDRGRGYTF	TGTGCCAGCAAAGACAGGGGACGTGGCTACACCTTC
19	TRBJ2-5	TRBD2	TRBV24-1	few	CATSDPRTSGRIHQETQYF	TGTGCCACCAGTGACCCCAGGACTAGCGGGAGAATCCACCAAGAGACCCAGTACTTC
13	TRBJ1-6	NA	TRBV19	NA	CATRQAGGTPLHF	TGTGCCACCCGCCAGGCCGGCGGGACACCCCTCCACTTT
15	TRBJ2-7	NA	TRBV9	NA	CASSVEPSVTDEQYF	TGTGCCAGCAGCGTAGAGCCATCCGTCACGGACGAGCAGTACTTC
16	TRBJ2-1	NA	TRBV24-1	NA	CATSDSTGPSYNEQFF	TGTGCCACCAGTGATTCGACAGGCCCTTCCTACAATGAGCAGTTCTTC
16	TRBJ2-7	TRBD1	TRBV20-1	NA	CSARDPGQGYSDEQYF	TGCAGTGCTAGAGATCCGGGACAGGGGTATAGCGACGAGCAGTACTTC
15	TRBJ2-3	NA	TRBV7-2	once	CASSFLGGYTDTQYF	TGTGCCAGCAGCTTTCTTGGGGGGTACACAGATACGCAGTATTTT
12	TRBJ1-2	NA	TRBV20-1	few	CSARNRDYGYTF	TGCAGTGCTAGAAACAGGGACTATGGCTACACCTTC